These T cell receptor beta chains were read from a single sample in a study of shared clonotypes between healthy human individuals. Assay used: immunoSEQ multiplex PCR; TCRdb lists only in-frame clones, some missing. The data contain just over 2,000,000 clones, 95% of them singletons. Sequencing was done on a sample of naive CD4+ T cells sorted from blood. Receptors were obtained from a man between 18 and 29 years old in good health. Each CDR3 is given with its conserved first and last residue. The order of the fields is D gene, V gene, clone size, J gene, CDR3 DNA, CDR3 protein. D genes are given only for firm matches. The size of a clone is reported for some rows only, either as once, few or many, or as a class for expanded clones.

D: .; V: TRBV28; size: few; J: TRBJ2-7; DNA: TGTGCCAGCAGTTACTCCTACGAGCAGTACTTC; CDR3: CASSYSYEQYF
D: TRBD1; V: TRBV15; size: .; J: TRBJ1-4; DNA: TGTGCCACCAGCAAAACAGGGGGAACTAATGAAAAACTGTTTTTT; CDR3: CATSKTGGTNEKLFF
D: TRBD2; V: TRBV30; size: .; J: TRBJ2-3; DNA: TGTGCCTGGAGTCGGGACGGGGGGGCTACGCAGTATTTT; CDR3: CAWSRDGGATQYF
D: .; V: TRBV5-1; size: .; J: TRBJ2-3; DNA: TGCGCCAGCAGCTTGGGGCAGAGCACAGATACGCAGTATTTT; CDR3: CASSLGQSTDTQYF
D: TRBD1; V: TRBV5-1; size: .; J: TRBJ1-2; DNA: TGCGCCAGCAGCTTCGCCGGACAGGCCTACTATGGCTACACCTTC; CDR3: CASSFAGQAYYGYTF
D: .; V: TRBV5-1; size: .; J: TRBJ1-1; DNA: TGCGCCAGCAGCTTAGGGGCAGGGCCTTCAAACACTGAAGCTTTCTTT; CDR3: CASSLGAGPSNTEAFF
D: TRBD2; V: TRBV2; size: once; J: TRBJ2-7; DNA: TGTGCCAGCAGTGAAGGGGCTAGCGGGCCCTTCTCCTACGAGCAGTACTTC; CDR3: CASSEGASGPFSYEQYF
D: .; V: TRBV6-1; size: .; J: TRBJ1-2; DNA: TGTGCCAGCAGCCCTTCAGGGGTGTATGGCTACACCTTC; CDR3: CASSPSGVYGYTF
D: .; V: TRBV5-6; size: .; J: TRBJ2-1; DNA: TGTGCCAGCAGCTTGAGTCCAGCGACAGAGCAGTTCTTC; CDR3: CASSLSPATEQFF
D: TRBD1; V: TRBV30; size: .; J: TRBJ2-7; DNA: TGTGCCTGGAGCGCGACAGGGGCGACTTCCTACGAGCAGTACTTC; CDR3: CAWSATGATSYEQYF
D: TRBD1; V: TRBV9; size: .; J: TRBJ1-2; DNA: TGTGCCAGCAGCGTCATGGACAGGAACTATGGCTACACCTTC; CDR3: CASSVMDRNYGYTF
D: TRBD1; V: TRBV6-5; size: .; J: TRBJ2-7; DNA: TGTGCCAGCAGTCGCGCGGGACAGGGTAATTGGCAGTACTTC; CDR3: CASSRAGQGNWQYF
D: .; V: TRBV9; size: .; J: TRBJ2-3; DNA: TGTGCCAGCAGCGTAGGGGGGACCTACACAGATACGCAGTATTTT; CDR3: CASSVGGTYTDTQYF
D: .; V: TRBV6-5; size: .; J: TRBJ2-7; DNA: TGTGCCAGCAGTTACTCGGGGGAGTTGGGTTTCTACGAGCAGTACTTC; CDR3: CASSYSGELGFYEQYF
D: TRBD1; V: TRBV7-6; size: .; J: TRBJ1-1; DNA: TGTGCCAGCAGCTTAGGTAGGGGGCGGACTGAAGCTTTCTTT; CDR3: CASSLGRGRTEAFF
D: TRBD1; V: TRBV27; size: .; J: TRBJ2-1; DNA: TGTGCCAGCAGAATAACAGGGGGCAATGAGCAGTTCTTC; CDR3: CASRITGGNEQFF
D: .; V: TRBV4-3; size: .; J: TRBJ1-1; DNA: TGCGCCAGCAGCCGCCAGCCGAACACTGAAGCTTTCTTT; CDR3: CASSRQPNTEAFF
D: .; V: TRBV13; size: .; J: TRBJ2-6; DNA: TGTGCCAGCAGCTTAATAGGCTCTGGGGCCAACGTCCTGACTTTC; CDR3: CASSLIGSGANVLTF
D: .; V: TRBV5-4; size: .; J: TRBJ2-1; DNA: TGTGCCAGCAGTAACTTTGGGCTGGGAGATGAGCAGTTCTTC; CDR3: CASSNFGLGDEQFF
D: .; V: TRBV11-3; size: .; J: TRBJ2-7; DNA: TGTGCCAGCAGTTCGGGAACCGGGACGGGGAGCTCCTACGAGCAGTACTTC; CDR3: CASSSGTGTGSSYEQYF
D: TRBD1; V: TRBV6-5; size: .; J: TRBJ2-3; DNA: TGTGCCACCACAGGGGGAGATACGCAGTATTTT; CDR3: CATTGGDTQYF
D: TRBD1; V: TRBV4-1; size: .; J: TRBJ1-2; DNA: TGCGCCAGCAGTCTACAGGGGTTCAATGGCTACACCTTC; CDR3: CASSLQGFNGYTF
D: .; V: TRBV6-6; size: .; J: TRBJ1-2; DNA: TGTGCCAGCCTTAGTCCGACAGTCAGCTATGGCTACACCTTC; CDR3: CASLSPTVSYGYTF
D: .; V: TRBV12-5; size: .; J: TRBJ2-3; DNA: TGTGCTATTTCACAGGGTTCGAGCACAGATACGCAGTATTTT; CDR3: CAISQGSSTDTQYF
D: .; V: TRBV30; size: .; J: TRBJ1-2; DNA: TGTGCCTGGACCGGGACACCCGGAGGTGGCTACACCTTC; CDR3: CAWTGTPGGGYTF
D: .; V: TRBV7-2; size: .; J: TRBJ2-1; DNA: TGTGCCAGCACCCGAGGGGGGACTACCAAGGAGCAGTTCTTC; CDR3: CASTRGGTTKEQFF
D: TRBD1; V: TRBV30; size: .; J: TRBJ1-1; DNA: TGTGCCTGGGGGACAGGGGTATACGAAGCTTTCTTT; CDR3: CAWGTGVYEAFF
D: TRBD2; V: TRBV2; size: .; J: TRBJ2-2; DNA: TGTGCCAGCACCTCAGCGGGATCTCCAACCGGGGAGCTGTTTTTT; CDR3: CASTSAGSPTGELFF
D: .; V: TRBV5-1; size: .; J: TRBJ1-1; DNA: TGCGCCAGCAGTTTACAGGAAAACACTGAAGCTTTCTTT; CDR3: CASSLQENTEAFF
D: .; V: TRBV2; size: .; J: TRBJ2-1; DNA: TGTGCCAGCAGTGAGGGACAAAGCTCCTACAATGAGCAGTTCTTC; CDR3: CASSEGQSSYNEQFF
D: TRBD2; V: TRBV19; size: .; J: TRBJ2-7; DNA: TGTGCCAGTAGTATACGCCTCAGCGGGACCAAATACGAGCAGTACTTC; CDR3: CASSIRLSGTKYEQYF
D: .; V: TRBV30; size: .; J: TRBJ2-4; DNA: TGTGCCTGGAGTGTAAACCTACCTGGGTTGTCCAAAAACATTCAGTACTTC; CDR3: CAWSVNLPGLSKNIQYF
D: .; V: TRBV2; size: .; J: TRBJ2-2; DNA: TGTGCCAGCAGTGAAGTAGCGAACACCGGGGAGCTGTTTTTT; CDR3: CASSEVANTGELFF
D: .; V: TRBV6-6; size: .; J: TRBJ1-4; DNA: TGTGCCAGCAGTTTGACAGCAACTAATGAAAAACTGTTTTTT; CDR3: CASSLTATNEKLFF
D: TRBD2; V: TRBV7-9; size: .; J: TRBJ2-7; DNA: TGTGCCAGCAGCGTACTGACTAGCGGGTACGAGCAGTACTTC; CDR3: CASSVLTSGYEQYF
D: .; V: TRBV7-9; size: .; J: TRBJ2-5; DNA: TGTGCCAGCAGCTTCCCCCTCCGGGTGGTCCAAGAGACCCAGTACTTC; CDR3: CASSFPLRVVQETQYF
D: .; V: TRBV6-5; size: .; J: TRBJ2-1; DNA: TGTGCCAGCAAGGGACGCGCCTCCTACAATGAGCAGTTCTTC; CDR3: CASKGRASYNEQFF
D: .; V: TRBV4-2; size: .; J: TRBJ2-1; DNA: TGTGCCAGCAGCCAAGATTGGGTGGGCAGCCGAATTCTAAGCTCCTACAATGAGCAGTTCTTC; CDR3: CASSQDWVGSRILSSYNEQFF
D: TRBD1; V: TRBV13; size: .; J: TRBJ1-4; DNA: TGTGCCAGCAGCCGGACAGGGATTGGTGAAAAACTGTTTTTT; CDR3: CASSRTGIGEKLFF
D: TRBD1; V: TRBV5-1; size: .; J: TRBJ2-2; DNA: TGCGCCAGCAGCTTGACAGGGGCGAACACCGGGGAGCTGTTTTTT; CDR3: CASSLTGANTGELFF
D: .; V: TRBV18; size: .; J: TRBJ2-7; DNA: TGTGCCAGCTCACCACCAGGGCAGGGTTACTACGAGCAGTACTTC; CDR3: CASSPPGQGYYEQYF
D: .; V: TRBV19; size: few; J: TRBJ2-7; DNA: TGTGCCAGTAGTATAGCCAGCCAGCACCCCTACGAGCAGTACTTC; CDR3: CASSIASQHPYEQYF
D: TRBD2; V: TRBV27; size: .; J: TRBJ2-5; DNA: TGTGCCAGCAGTTCAACTAGCGGGAGACGGGGAGAGACCCAGTACTTC; CDR3: CASSSTSGRRGETQYF
D: TRBD2; V: TRBV6-5; size: .; J: TRBJ2-7; DNA: TGTGCCAGTTCCCGGGGGGCCTACGAGCAGTACTTC; CDR3: CASSRGAYEQYF
D: .; V: TRBV15; size: .; J: TRBJ2-3; DNA: TGTGCCACCAGCAACGGGGGTGCGCAGTATTTT; CDR3: CATSNGGAQYF
D: TRBD1; V: TRBV29-1; size: .; J: TRBJ2-2; DNA: TGCAGCGCGGGACAGGGGGACCCCGGGGAGCTGTTTTTT; CDR3: CSAGQGDPGELFF
D: .; V: TRBV5-1; size: .; J: TRBJ2-3; DNA: TGCGCCAGCAGCTCCCGGGTTACAGATACGCAGTATTTT; CDR3: CASSSRVTDTQYF
D: .; V: TRBV7-9; size: once; J: TRBJ1-4; DNA: TGTGCCAGCAGCCATATGGCGGACGCAACTAATGAAAAACTGTTTTTT; CDR3: CASSHMADATNEKLFF
D: .; V: TRBV2; size: .; J: TRBJ1-2; DNA: TGTGCCAGCAGTCACCAGACCAGCTATGGCTACACCTTC; CDR3: CASSHQTSYGYTF
D: .; V: TRBV30; size: .; J: TRBJ1-2; DNA: TGTGCCTGGGGGCCCGGGTTAGGCTACACCTTC; CDR3: CAWGPGLGYTF
D: TRBD2; V: TRBV19; size: .; J: TRBJ2-3; DNA: TGTGCCAGTATGAGGACTAGCGGGGGGTGGGCAGATACGCAGTATTTT; CDR3: CASMRTSGGWADTQYF
D: .; V: TRBV28; size: once; J: TRBJ2-5; DNA: TGTGCCAGCAGTTTACCCCTCCCTGCTCCGGAGACCCAGTACTTC; CDR3: CASSLPLPAPETQYF
D: .; V: TRBV7-9; size: .; J: TRBJ2-1; DNA: TGTGCCAGCTCCCTAGGAGTCGGCAATGAGCAGTTCTTC; CDR3: CASSLGVGNEQFF
D: .; V: TRBV28; size: .; J: TRBJ1-2; DNA: TGTGCCAGCAGTACCGACAGCAACTATGGCTACACCTTC; CDR3: CASSTDSNYGYTF